The T cell receptor beta chain described here comes from a study of CD8 T cells in Susac syndrome (dated by TCRdb to the late 2010s). For context, the study as a whole: Among the Susac syndrome patients who were sequenced, clinically active disease was present in more than five and clinical remission was observed in under ten. The clonality of the CD8+ T cell repertoire was compared across about a dozen healthy donors, some 14 Susac syndrome patients and under 18 multiple sclerosis patients. Susac syndrome patients were therapy-naive, on corticosteroids (some also receiving IVIg), or on IVIg alone at blood withdrawal. Repertoire sequencing was used to test whether CD8+ T cell activation and differentiation in Susac syndrome was antigen driven.

Of note for this clonotype: It has no known antigen specificity. Base qualities are not provided; no much larger clone lies one nucleotide away.

RNA was extracted using the RNeasy kit, and roughly 0.5 to 1 ug of the RNA was reverse transcribed with random hexamers. The immunoSEQ multiplex PCR assay, which covers 54 Vbeta and 13 Jbeta segments, was used to amplify TCR beta CDR3 regions. PCR amplification bias was corrected using a synthetic template baseline for primer optimization and computational correction. From the authors' description of their analysis: Reads were annotated to V, D and J genes per IMGT and analyzed with immunoSEQ Analyzer, keeping only productive sequences. Clonality was computed as one minus Shannon entropy normalized by log2 of the number of productive unique sequences. For each patient and control, public and private clones were evaluated among the 100 most prevalent clones. A clone was defined as Susac-specific if it was absent from the healthy and MS cohorts, from over a thousand published viral clones and from other ImmuneACCESS disease sequences. TCRdb trimmed public reads at Q25 via fastp, called clones via MiXCR and kept in-frame beta chains. Entries that share a CDR3 protein sequence are merged under the most common genes and DNA. The V and J calls shown here were made by TCRdb, not taken from the authors' results. This sample is represented by about 100,000 distinct CDR3 sequences; roughly 96% of them were singletons. The ten largest make up 0.3% to 0.35% of the sample.

Cut back by 10 bases and 0 bases, the V and J ends lie 12 bases apart. The CDR3 measures 13 amino acids from cysteine to phenylalanine. The retained sequence is limited to the CDR3, 39 bases, with the frame set at the first base. The germline V gene specifies SNHLY as CDR1 and FYNNEI as CDR2. Peripheral blood CD8+ and CD4+ T cells from healthy donors, Susac syndrome patients and multiple sclerosis patients were profiled using high-throughput TCR beta sequencing. Recently defined diagnostic criteria for definite or probable disease were met by the Susac syndrome patients. Bulk CD8+ and CD4+ T cells were purified by magnetic negative isolation, whereas CD8+ TEMRA cells were enriched by FACS. Blood was collected in EDTA tubes and processed within 24 hours, with PBMCs isolated through density gradient centrifugation. PBMCs intended for TCR sequencing were cryopreserved in liquid nitrogen and thawed later in a water bath at 37 degrees C. The sorted or isolated CD4+, CD8+ and CD8+ TEMRA cells reached a purity of at least 90%.

Findings and caveats that apply to the study as a whole: Susac syndrome CD8+ repertoires showed clonal expansion, highest in CD8+ TEMRA cells and greater in clinically active than remitting patients. The TCR sequencing and HLA analysis was acknowledged to have included a relatively small number of individuals. In the total CD8+ and CD8+ TEMRA repertoires, sixteen and five Susac-specific public clones, respectively, were identified.

The chain is made from TRBV2 and TRBJ1-1; the D gene is unclear. The source of this sequence is a human donor with Susac syndrome. The sequenced material came from CD8+ T cells from PBMCs. The base sequence is TGTGCCATCAGAGGTTCAATGAACACTGAAGCTTTCTTT. Its coded protein is CAIRGSMNTEAFF.